Below are 29 T cell receptor beta chains sequenced from a single sample in a study of T cells in women clearing cervical HPV infection. The method was immunoSEQ multiplex PCR; TCRdb's version includes in-frame clones alone and lacks a portion of them. This listing includes 13,000 to 15,000 clones. Sample: blood buffy coat. These receptors all stem from a woman aged 18 to 75 with a cervical HPV16 infection that either progressed to CIN3+ or cleared (not recorded which).

Of note for this clone: The sequence runs out 3 residues before the end of the CDR3; the remainder is reconstructed from the germline J gene. The chain employs TRBV7-9 and TRBJ2-7; no reliable D call. This CDR3 is built from 13 residues. CDR1 is SEHNR and CDR2 is FQNEAQ in the germline V gene (reference sequence). Trimming took off 4 bases at V and 5 bases at J, with 12 bases between the two ends. This CDR3 is CASSSQESDEQYF. Incomplete CDR3 DNA: TGTGCCAGCAGCTCTCAGGAGTCGGACGAG.

On this clone: From the germline J gene comes the end of the CDR3, since the read stops 3 residues before it. The chain employs TRBV20-1 and TRBJ1-3; 7 bases map to TRBD1. This CDR3 is 13 amino acids long. Unmatched junction bases numbered 5, after V lost 4 bases and J lost 5 bases. Germline lookup yields CDR1 DFQATT and CDR2 SNEGSKA (reference sequence). The sequenced part of the CDR3 DNA is TGCAGTGCTACTTACAGGGGACGAAACACC. It is translated as CSATYRGRNT. The CDR3 reads in full as CSATYRGRNTIYF.

Concerning this clone: The sequenced fragment ends 3 residues before the CDR3 boundary, so the rest is inferred from the germline J gene. V usage is TRBV5-8 and J usage is TRBJ2-1; 12 bases align to TRBD2. The germline V gene has CDR1 SGHTS and CDR2 YDEGEE. Trimming took 7 bases from V and 8 from J; bases not matched to a gene: 7. This CDR3 comprises 14 residues. Partial CDR3 DNA: TGTGCCAGCGGTAGACTAGCGGGGGAGGATGAG. Protein product: CASGRLAGEDE. The whole CDR3 sequence reads CASGRLAGEDEQFF.

The CDR3 here is CASSLVLAGDTQYF. The DNA read from the CDR3 is TGTGCCAGCAGCTTAGTCCTAGCGGGAGATACG. The genes are TRBV11-2 and TRBJ2-3, with 8 nucleotides matching TRBD2. The read ends 3 residues shy of where the CDR3 ends; the end is completed using the germline J gene. Unmatched junction bases numbered 2, after V lost 1 base and J lost 5 bases. CDR1 and CDR2 (germline): SGHAT, FQNNGV. The CDR3 is 14 amino acids.

This clone is identified as medium-sized from frequency. Coverage ceases 3 residues before the CDR3 finishes, and the germline J gene fills in the end. J is TRBJ1-1 and V is TRBV6-1, with a possible D match to TRBD1 (5 bases). The CDR3 sequence is 16 residues long. In germline, CDR1 is MNHNS, CDR2 SASEGT. Deletions cut 2 bases from V and 1 base from J, with 14 bases between. The CDR3 reads CASSEKVTGGNTEAFF. CDR3 bases read: TGTGCCAGCAGTGAAAAGGTTACAGGCGGGAACACTGAA.

About this clone: The read terminates 3 residues before the CDR3 end, so the remaining end is supplied by the germline J gene. The rearrangement links TRBV5-1 to TRBJ1-2; no clear D gene. Per the germline V gene, CDR1 is SGHRS and CDR2 is YFSETQ. CDR3 length equals 12 residues. CDR3 DNA (partial): TGCGCCAGCAGCCCTCTGAGTGATCGG. It codes for CASSPLSDR. The complete CDR3 sequence is CASSPLSDRYTF.

A remark on this clone: Read coverage stops 3 residues before the CDR3 terminus; the germline J gene supplies the remainder. This chain uses TRBV5-1 with TRBJ2-5, with a possible D match to TRBD1 (6 bases). CDR1 and CDR2 from the germline V gene are SGHRS and YFSETQ. This CDR3 comprises 16 residues. With 3 bases removed from V and 5 bases from J, the gap between germline ends came to 20 bases. CDR3 DNA (partial): TGCGCCAGCAGCTCCGACCAGCTGGGGGCCTGGGAGACC. Protein: CASSSDQLGAWET. The entire CDR3 sequence reads CASSSDQLGAWETQYF. The variable domain in full, with the rest retrieved from reference TRBV5-1 and TRBJ2-5, is KAGVTQTPRYLIKTRGQQVTLSCSPISGHRSVSWYQQTPGQGLQFLFEYFSETQRNKGNFPGRFSGRQFSNSRSEMNVSTLELGDSALYLCASSSDQLGAWETQYFGPGTRLLVL.

As to this clone: The CDR3 end lies 3 residues beyond the end of the read and is filled in from the germline J gene. This chain connects TRBV7-6 to TRBJ2-7; D perhaps matches TRBD1 (5 bases). V lost 1 base and J 5 bases, leaving 12 bases between the germline ends. The germline CDR1 and CDR2 sequences are SGHVS and FNYEAQ. The CDR3 sequence is 14 residues long. The CDR3 is CASSLGSGLNEQYF. CDR3 DNA, as far as it was read: TGTGCCAGCAGCTTAGGGTCAGGGTTGAACGAG.

The CDR3: CASRSRDSSYEQYF. Partial CDR3 DNA: TGTGCCAGCAGGAGCCGGGACAGCTCCTACGAG. The chain combines TRBV6-2 or TRBV6-3 with TRBJ2-7; 7 bases align to TRBD1. Read sequence stops 3 residues before the CDR3 end, and the germline J gene provides the missing end. Germline V gene sequence: CDR1 MNHEY, CDR2 SVGEGT. The junction had 5 bases not matched to a gene; V was cut back by 6 bases and J by 0 bases. This CDR3 contains 14 residues.

Concerning this clone: The sequenced fragment ends 3 residues before the CDR3 boundary, so the rest is inferred from the germline J gene. The chain links TRBV20-1 to TRBJ1-5; 10 bases line up with TRBD1. The J segment lost 3 bases and the V segment lost 5 bases, leaving 7 bases of the junction unmatched. Germline-derived CDR1 and CDR2 are DFQATT and SNEGSKA (reference sequence). This CDR3 contains 15 residues. CDR3 loop: CSAATGGLDNQPQHF. Incomplete CDR3 DNA: TGCAGTGCTGCGACAGGGGGCCTTGACAATCAGCCC.

With respect to this clone: With the read ending 3 residues before the CDR3 end, the germline J gene is used to fill in that end. The gene calls are TRBV5-6 and TRBJ2-5; D may be TRBD1 (6 bases). The ends were cut back, 4 bases at V and 5 bases at J, with 12 bases in the middle. The germline V gene has CDR1 SGHDT and CDR2 YYEEEE. The length of the CDR3 is 13 residues. The chain's CDR3 is CASSHRAGETQYF. The covered CDR3 bases are TGTGCCAGCAGCCACAGGGCAGGCGAGACC. Full variable domain (missing parts from reference TRBV5-6 and TRBJ2-5): DAGVTQSPTHLIKTRGQQVTLRCSPKSGHDTVSWYQQALGQGPQFIFQYYEEEERQRGNFPDRFSGHQFPNYSSELNVNALLLGDSALYLCASSHRAGETQYFGPGTRLLVL.

Comments on this clone: With the read ending 3 residues before the CDR3 end, the germline J gene is used to fill in that end. The chain is built from TRBV5-1 and TRBJ2-2, with D perhaps matching TRBD1 (5 bases). Germline CDR1 is SGHRS and CDR2 is YFSETQ. CDR3 size: 16 residues. This chain's CDR3 is CASSLRTGSTNEKLFF. The sequenced part of the CDR3 DNA is TGCGCCAGCAGTTTACGTACAGGTTCAACTAATGAAAAG.

A note on this clone: Read data end 3 residues before the CDR3 end; the end is taken from the germline J gene. The chain recombines TRBV20-1 with TRBJ1-4, with 7 bases fitting TRBD1. The CDR3 spans 13 residues. Germline loops: CDR1 DFQATT, CDR2 SNEGSKA (reference sequence). Trimming removed 5 bases from V and 3 bases from J; junction bases left unmatched: 3. The sequenced CDR3 bases are TGCAGTGCTCGGGACAGCTCTAATGAAAAA. This encodes CSARDSSNEK. The entire CDR3 protein is CSARDSSNEKLFF.

Note on this clone: The CDR3 is cut off 3 residues early in the read; its end comes from the germline J gene. V and J are TRBV20-1 and TRBJ2-6; a possible D gene is TRBD2 (6 bases). The germline gives CDR1 DFQATT, CDR2 SNEGSKA (reference sequence). This CDR3 is 16 amino acids long. V shed 6 bases and J shed 0 bases, with 15 bases lying between them. The DNA read from the CDR3 is TGCAGTGCGGCCGGGACTGGTCTCTCTGGGGCCAACGTC. Amino acids: CSAAGTGLSGANV. The whole CDR3 region reads CSAAGTGLSGANVLTF.

As to this clone: The CDR3 end falls 3 residues outside the read, so it is completed with the germline J gene. The chain couples TRBV5-6 to TRBJ1-2; TRBD1 might be the D (5 bases). CDR1 is SGHDT, CDR2 YYEEEE, per germline. This CDR3 is 14 amino acids long. CDR3 DNA, as far as it was read: TGTGCCAGCAGCTATGGAGCAGGGATGGGCGGC. Protein product: CASSYGAGMGG. The full CDR3 is CASSYGAGMGGYTF.

On this clone itself: The CDR3 end lies 3 residues beyond the end of the read and is filled in from the germline J gene. The chain couples TRBV2 to TRBJ2-4; possibly TRBD1 for D (6 bases). CDR3 length equals 12 residues. Germline CDR1 is SNHLY and CDR2 is FYNNEI. The CDR3 sequence: CASSDRDNGQYF. The covered CDR3 bases are TGTGCCAGCAGTGACAGGGACAATGGT.

As for this clone: The read ends 3 residues early relative to the CDR3; the germline J gene fills the gap. This chain links TRBV18 with TRBJ1-1; TRBD1 is a possible D gene (5 bases). The CDR3 has 17 amino acids. From germline, CDR1 is KGHSH and CDR2 LQKENI. V was trimmed by 1 base and J by 6 bases, leaving 21 bases between them. CDR3 DNA (partial): TGTGCCAGCTCACCACGGGGTAGCCAGCAGGCGACAGCTGAA. Protein sequence: CASSPRGSQQATAE. The entire CDR3 reads CASSPRGSQQATAEAFF.

Turning to this clone: Coverage ceases 3 residues before the CDR3 finishes, and the germline J gene fills in the end. The chain is built from TRBV7-3 and TRBJ2-1; 9 bases align to TRBD2. V gave up 6 bases and J gave up 3 bases; unmatched junction bases: 12. Germline CDR1 reads SGHTA; CDR2 reads FQGTGA. The CDR3 is 17 residues long. The CDR3 sequence is CASRSLWASGDYNEQFF. The DNA read from the CDR3 is TGTGCCAGCAGGTCCCTCTGGGCTAGCGGGGACTACAATGAG. Using reference TRBV7-3 and TRBJ2-1 for the parts outside the CDR3, the full variable domain is GAGVSQTPSNKVTEKGKYVELRCDPISGHTALYWYRQSLGQGPEFLIYFQGTGAADDSGLPNDRFFAVRPEGSVSTLKIQRTERGDSAVYLCASRSLWASGDYNEQFFGPGTRLTVL.

Partial CDR3 DNA: TGTGCCAGCAGTGAAGCGAGGCCAGCAACTAATGAAAAA. This encodes CASSEARPATNEK. The whole CDR3 is CASSEARPATNEKLFF. The V and J genes are TRBV2 and TRBJ1-4; D is undetermined. Coverage ceases 3 residues before the CDR3 finishes, and the germline J gene fills in the end. Trimming took off 0 bases at V and 0 bases at J, with 8 bases between the two ends. This CDR3 spans 16 amino acids. CDR1 is SNHLY, CDR2 FYNNEI, per germline.

Remarks on this clone: The CDR3 end falls 3 residues outside the read, so it is completed with the germline J gene. The V gene is TRBV28, the J gene TRBJ2-1, with 9 positions matching TRBD1. V shed 6 bases, J shed 7 bases, and the junction held 13 bases outside the gene matches. The CDR3 is 16 amino acids. Germline CDR1 is MDHEN and CDR2 is SYDVKM. Partial CDR3 DNA: TGTGCCAGCAGAAACGACGGGACAGGGAATTTTAATGAG. Protein sequence: CASRNDGTGNFNE. The full CDR3 protein reads CASRNDGTGNFNEQFF.

This clone is medium-sized by frequency. The CDR3 protein is CSAGGRGQNIQYF. CDR3 DNA (partial): TGCAGTGCTGGGGGGCGGGGGCAAAACATT. This rearrangement joins TRBV20-1 to TRBJ2-4; TRBD2 might be the D (7 bases). The CDR3 is cut off 3 residues early in the read; its end comes from the germline J gene. Looked up from germline, CDR1 is DFQATT and CDR2 is SNEGSKA (reference sequence). This CDR3 is built from 13 residues. Trimming took off 5 bases at V and 5 bases at J, with 13 bases between the two ends.

On this clone itself: The CDR3 goes on 3 residues after the read ends, and that part is filled in from the germline J gene. This rearrangement joins TRBV5-1 to TRBJ1-1; no firm D call. In germline, CDR1 is SGHRS, CDR2 YFSETQ. With 3 bases removed from V and 0 bases from J, the gap between germline ends came to 9 bases. The CDR3 sequence is 14 residues long. The part of the CDR3 DNA that was read is TGCGCCAGCAGCTCAACGGGTCTGAACACTGAA. This gives the protein CASSSTGLNTE. The full CDR3 protein is CASSSTGLNTEAFF.

Regarding this clone: The read terminates 3 residues before the CDR3 end, so the remaining end is supplied by the germline J gene. This sequence joins TRBV6-2 or TRBV6-3 and TRBJ1-1; a weak D match, TRBD1 (5 bases). V was cut by 2 bases and J by 0 bases, with 13 bases left in between. CDR1 and CDR2 from the germline V gene are MNHEY and SVGEGT. The CDR3 length is 16 residues. CDR3 DNA, as far as it was read: TGTGCCAGCAGTTACAGAACGCCAGGGATGAACACTGAA. Translation gives CASSYRTPGMNTE. The complete CDR3 protein is CASSYRTPGMNTEAFF.

The sequenced part of the CDR3 DNA is TGTGCCAGCAGCTTGGCCCCCGGGGGTGGC. Its translation: CASSLAPGGG. The CDR3 in its entirety is CASSLAPGGGYTF. The rearrangement links TRBV5-6 to TRBJ1-2; maybe TRBD1 (5 bases). The CDR3 end is not reached by the read, which stops 3 residues before it; the germline J gene fills it in. Germline-derived CDR1 and CDR2 are SGHDT and YYEEEE. Trimming stripped 0 bases from V and 7 bases from J, with 10 bases between. This CDR3 is 13 amino acids long.

Concerning this clone: The junction departs from germline at one end; a sequencing error may be responsible. The CDR3 extends 3 residues past the end of the read, so its final part is completed from the germline J gene. Within the sample, other DNA sequences also encode this same CDR3. The rearrangement links TRBV20-1 to TRBJ1-3; tentative D call: TRBD1 (5 bases). Germline CDR1 reads DFQATT; CDR2 reads SNEGSKA (reference sequence). The CDR3 is 13 residues long. The sequenced CDR3 bases are TGCAGTGCTCAAGACAGCTCTGGAAACACA. Translation gives CSAQDSSGNT. From start to end, the CDR3 is CSAQDSSGNTIYF.

Points on this clone: The read is 3 residues too short to cover the CDR3 end, so that end is filled in from the germline J gene. J is TRBJ1-4 and V is TRBV6-1; 9 bases match TRBD1. This CDR3 is built from 15 residues. CDR1 MNHNS and CDR2 SASEGT come from the germline V gene. V shed 4 bases and J 6 bases; nucleotides not matched to a gene: 6. The sequenced CDR3 bases are TGTGCCAGCAGTGTCGGGACAGGGTGGGATGAAAAA. Translated, it gives CASSVGTGWDEK. The entire CDR3 reads CASSVGTGWDEKLFF.

This clone registers medium-sized by frequency. The read terminates 3 residues ahead of where the CDR3 ends, so the germline J gene completes it. The gene calls are TRBV30 and TRBJ2-4; 7 bases are shared with TRBD1. The CDR3 runs to 11 residues. Germline CDR1 is GTSNPN and CDR2 is SVGIG (reference sequence). The junction had 3 bases not matched to a gene; V was cut back by 5 bases and J by 8 bases. The CDR3 loop is CAWDREHIQYF. CDR3 DNA, as far as it was read: TGTGCCTGGGACAGGGAGCACATT. Combining the CDR3 with reference TRBV30 and TRBJ2-4 gives the whole variable domain SQTIHQWPATLVQPVGSPLSLECTVEGTSNPNLYWYRQAAGRGLQLLFYSVGIGQISSEVPQNLSASRPQDRQFILSSKKLLLSDSGFYLCAWDREHIQYFGAGTRLSVL.

With regard to this clone: Sequencing ends 3 residues short of the CDR3 end; the germline J gene provides the rest. The rearrangement joins TRBV7-9 to TRBJ1-2; tentative D call: TRBD1 (5 bases). This CDR3 spans 11 amino acids. Germline V gives CDR1 SEHNR, CDR2 FQNEAQ (reference sequence). CDR3: CASSMTDTYTF. CDR3 DNA (partial): TGTGCCAGCAGCATGACAGATACC.

With respect to this clone: Read sequence stops 3 residues before the CDR3 end, and the germline J gene provides the missing end. The chain recombines TRBV7-9 with TRBJ1-1; tentatively, D is TRBD1 (6 bases). V was clipped by 1 base and J by 0 bases, with 9 bases between them. The length of the CDR3 is 15 residues. CDR1 SEHNR and CDR2 FQNEAQ come from the germline V gene (reference sequence). The covered CDR3 bases are TGTGCCAGCAGCTTAGTCCAGGGGATGAACACTGAA. Translation: CASSLVQGMNTE. The entire CDR3 reads CASSLVQGMNTEAFF.